Sequencing of this TCR beta chain was carried out in a study of OX40 agonist ivuxolimab in advanced cancers. Overall study findings and caveats: Partial responders receiving 0.1-3.0 mg/kg showed among the lowest clonal expansion.

On this clone itself: Antigen specificity is unknown.

Here immunoSEQ multiplex PCR was the method, and the copy in TCRdb shows in-frame clones only, minus some. This table holds under 25,000 clones, over 75% found once. The specimen comprised CD4+ or CD8+ T cells sorted from blood, sampled in a trial of the OX40 agonist ivuxolimab. This receptor was identified in an adult with an advanced solid tumor such as melanoma, head and neck, liver or kidney cancer.

CDR3 region: CASSSANRARDTEAFF. DNA of the CDR3: TGTGCCAGCAGTTCAGCGAACAGGGCGAGGGACACTGAAGCTTTCTTT. The V call is TRBV27, the J call TRBJ1-1; tentative D call: TRBD1 (6 bases). V was trimmed by 4 bases and J by 3 bases, leaving 18 bases between them. Germline V gene lookup returns CDR1 MNHEY and CDR2 SMNVEV (reference sequence). The CDR3 spans 16 residues.